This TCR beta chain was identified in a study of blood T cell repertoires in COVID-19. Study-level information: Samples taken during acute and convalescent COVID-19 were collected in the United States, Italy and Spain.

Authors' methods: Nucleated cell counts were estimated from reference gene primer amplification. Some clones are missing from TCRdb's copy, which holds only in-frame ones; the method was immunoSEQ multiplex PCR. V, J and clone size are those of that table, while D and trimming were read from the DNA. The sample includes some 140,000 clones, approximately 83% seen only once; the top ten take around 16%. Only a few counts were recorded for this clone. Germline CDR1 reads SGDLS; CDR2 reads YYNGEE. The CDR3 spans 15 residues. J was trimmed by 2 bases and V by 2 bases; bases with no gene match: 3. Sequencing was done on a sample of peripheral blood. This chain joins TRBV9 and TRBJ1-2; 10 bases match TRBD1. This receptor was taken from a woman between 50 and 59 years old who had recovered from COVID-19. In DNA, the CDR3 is TGTGCCAGCAGCGTGGCGGGACAGGGGAACTATGGCTACACCTTC. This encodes CASSVAGQGNYGYTF.